This entry features one T cell receptor (beta chain) sequence. The target antigen is unknown. The V segment lost 5 bases and the J segment 0 bases; nucleotides outside the gene matches: 9. The CDR3 is 16 residues long. Per the germline V gene, CDR1 is LGHNT and CDR2 is FRNRAP. The sample originates from a study of cytomegalovirus exposure and HLA in healthy donors. About the research overall: A subsequent analysis reported that the 120 or so validation repertoires were produced on the same platform that had also been used for the roughly 700 first-cohort repertoires. Study-level points and caveats: According to the study, about 180 TCR beta chains were cytomegalovirus-associated. In vitro experiments confirmed that a few CMV-associated chains were specific for CMV antigens. Most TCR sequences showed up rarely, but some public TCRs showed up in many donors.

This table comes from immunoSEQ multiplex PCR, and its TCRdb copy is limited to in-frame clones, with some not included. The sample consists of about 280,000 clones, around 87% of them appearing once. Sequencing was carried out using PBMCs. V gene TRBV12-5 combines with J gene TRBJ1-1, with 7 bases fitting TRBD1. This clonotype was sampled from a woman under 30 in good health and CMV-seronegative. For the CDR3, the DNA is TGTGCTAGTGGTATCTCTCCCGGGACAGTGAACACTGAAGCTTTCTTT. It is translated as CASGISPGTVNTEAFF.